This T cell receptor beta chain stems from a study of human versus mouse CDR3 diversity and MHC coevolution. In the study overall: The immunoSEQ assay reportedly detects one in 200,000 T cells.

Using immunoSEQ multiplex PCR, the repertoire was profiled, and TCRdb retains in-frame clones only, with some absent. Here the sample spans some 60,000 clones, over 90% being singletons. What was sequenced was naive CD4+ T cells from blood. Subset denoted: CD45RO-negative CD62L-positive naive CD4 T cells. The receptor's source is a person aged 55-75 years in good health.

CDR3 residues: CASSSDLAYEQYF. CDR3 sequence (DNA): TGTGCCAGCAGCTCGGACTTAGCCTACGAGCAGTACTTC. This rearrangement joins TRBV5-5 to TRBJ2-7; weak D call: TRBD2 (5 bases). CDR1 is SGHKS, CDR2 YYEKEE, per germline (reference sequence). The CDR3 runs 13 residues. V shed 3 bases and J shed 2 bases, with 9 bases lying between them.